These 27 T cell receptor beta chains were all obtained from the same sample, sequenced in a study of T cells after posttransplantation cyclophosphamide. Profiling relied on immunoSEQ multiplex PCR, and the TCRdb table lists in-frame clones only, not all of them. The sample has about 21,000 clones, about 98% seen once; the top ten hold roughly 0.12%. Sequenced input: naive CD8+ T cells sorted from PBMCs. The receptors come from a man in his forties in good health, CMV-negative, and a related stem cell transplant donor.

CDR3 region: CASSRAGLHEQYF. CDR3 sequence (DNA): TGTGCCAGCAGCAGGGCGGGGCTCCACGAGCAGTACTTC. The V call is TRBV7-9, the J call TRBJ2-7, with TRBD2 as a possible D gene (6 bases). Trimming removed 5 bases from V and 5 bases from J, with 13 bases in between. The CDR3 has 13 amino acids. Germline V gene lookup returns CDR1 SEHNR and CDR2 FQNEAQ (reference sequence).

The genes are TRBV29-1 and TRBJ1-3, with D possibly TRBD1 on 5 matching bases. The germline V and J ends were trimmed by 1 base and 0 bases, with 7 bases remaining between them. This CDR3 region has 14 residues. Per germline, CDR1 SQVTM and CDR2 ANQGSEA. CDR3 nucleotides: TGCAGCGTTGAAGTAAGGGGCTCTGGAAACACCATATATTTT. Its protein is CSVEVRGSGNTIYF.

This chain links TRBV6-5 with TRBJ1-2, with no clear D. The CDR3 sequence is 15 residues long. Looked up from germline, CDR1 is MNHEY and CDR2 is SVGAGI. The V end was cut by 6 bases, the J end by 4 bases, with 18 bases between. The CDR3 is CASRLGRYQSYGYTF. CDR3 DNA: TGTGCCAGCAGACTTGGGCGATATCAAAGCTATGGCTACACCTTC.

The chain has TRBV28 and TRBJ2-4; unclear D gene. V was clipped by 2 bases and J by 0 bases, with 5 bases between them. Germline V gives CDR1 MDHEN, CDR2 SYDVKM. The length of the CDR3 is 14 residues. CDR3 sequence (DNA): TGTGCCAGCAGTTTAGAGTTAGCCAAAAACATTCAGTACTTC. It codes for CASSLELAKNIQYF.

The CDR3 here is CASSLGTTNTEAFF. In DNA form, the CDR3 reads TGTGCCAGCTCCCTCGGGACAACGAACACTGAAGCTTTCTTT. This chain links TRBV18 with TRBJ1-1, with D perhaps TRBD1 (6 bases). V lost 6 bases to trimming and J lost 1 base, with 12 bases between them. The CDR3 is 14 amino acids. Germline CDR1 and CDR2: KGHSH and LQKENI.

The CDR3 region has the DNA TGTGCCAGCAGCCAAGAAGGGACTAGACCCTACGAGCAGTACTTC. The encoded protein is CASSQEGTRPYEQYF. V gene TRBV4-2 combines with J gene TRBJ2-5; 8 nucleotides agree with TRBD2. The DNA end is a closer match to TRBJ2-7, so the J assignment may be wrong. The germline V gene encodes CDR1 LGHNA and CDR2 YNFKEQ. CDR3 length equals 15 residues.

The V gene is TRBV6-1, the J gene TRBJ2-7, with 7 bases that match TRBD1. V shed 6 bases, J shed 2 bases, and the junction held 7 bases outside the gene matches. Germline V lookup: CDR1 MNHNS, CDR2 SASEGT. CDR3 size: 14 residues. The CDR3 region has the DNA TGTGCCAGCAGCGCTTGGACAGGACCCTACGAGCAGTACTTC. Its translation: CASSAWTGPYEQYF.

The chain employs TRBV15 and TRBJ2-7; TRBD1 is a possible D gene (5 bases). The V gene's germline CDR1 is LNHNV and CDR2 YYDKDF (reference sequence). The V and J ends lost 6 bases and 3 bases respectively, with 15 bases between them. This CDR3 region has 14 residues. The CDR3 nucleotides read TGTGCCACCAGTTTAAGGACAACCTACTACGAGCAGTACTTC. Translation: CATSLRTTYYEQYF.

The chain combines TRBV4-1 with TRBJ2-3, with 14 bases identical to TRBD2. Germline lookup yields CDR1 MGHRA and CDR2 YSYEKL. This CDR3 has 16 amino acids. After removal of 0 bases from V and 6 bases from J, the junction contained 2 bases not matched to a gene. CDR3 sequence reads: CASSQDRLAGGDTQYF. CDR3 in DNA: TGCGCCAGCAGCCAAGATCGACTAGCGGGAGGGGATACGCAGTATTTT.

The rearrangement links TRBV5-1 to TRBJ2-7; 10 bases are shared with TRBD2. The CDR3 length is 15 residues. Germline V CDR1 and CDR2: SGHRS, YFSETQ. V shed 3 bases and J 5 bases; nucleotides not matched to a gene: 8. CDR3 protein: CASSSAGLAQDEQYF. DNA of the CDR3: TGCGCCAGCAGCTCCGCGGGACTAGCGCAGGACGAGCAGTACTTC.

The CDR3 DNA reads TGTGCCAGCAGTTTGTTTGCCCGGACTGAAGCTTTCTTT. It specifies CASSLFARTEAFF. The rearrangement uses TRBV27 and TRBJ1-1, with D uncertain. Trimming took 3 bases from V and 5 from J, leaving 10 bases between them. This CDR3 is built from 13 residues. CDR1 MNHEY and CDR2 SMNVEV come from the germline V gene (reference sequence).

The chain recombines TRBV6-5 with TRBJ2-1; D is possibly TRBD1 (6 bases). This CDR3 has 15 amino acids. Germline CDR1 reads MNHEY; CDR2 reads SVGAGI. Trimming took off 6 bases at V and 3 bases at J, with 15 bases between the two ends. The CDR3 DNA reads TGTGCCAGCAGAAGAGGGGGTGGAAGCTACAATGAGCAGTTCTTC. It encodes CASRRGGGSYNEQFF.

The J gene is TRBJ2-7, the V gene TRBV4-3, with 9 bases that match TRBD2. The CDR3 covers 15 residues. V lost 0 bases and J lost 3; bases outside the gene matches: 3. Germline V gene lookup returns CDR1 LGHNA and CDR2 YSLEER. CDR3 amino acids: CASSQEAAGGYEQYF. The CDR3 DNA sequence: TGCGCCAGCAGCCAAGAAGCAGCGGGGGGCTACGAGCAGTACTTC.

DNA of the CDR3: TGTGCCAGTCTCCTTGGGAGGGGAGGAACCCAGTACTTC. This gives the protein CASLLGRGGTQYF. The genes are TRBV6-6 and TRBJ2-5; TRBD2 matches at 7 bases. V shed 9 bases and J 8 bases; nucleotides not matched to a gene: 12. The CDR3 is 13 amino acids. The germline CDR1 and CDR2 sequences are MNHNY and SVGAGI (reference sequence).

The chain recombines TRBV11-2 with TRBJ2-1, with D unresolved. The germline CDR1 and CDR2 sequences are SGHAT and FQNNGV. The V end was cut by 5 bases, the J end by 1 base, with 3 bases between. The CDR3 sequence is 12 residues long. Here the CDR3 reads CASSQSYNEQFF. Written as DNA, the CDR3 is TGTGCCAGCAGCCAATCCTACAATGAGCAGTTCTTC.

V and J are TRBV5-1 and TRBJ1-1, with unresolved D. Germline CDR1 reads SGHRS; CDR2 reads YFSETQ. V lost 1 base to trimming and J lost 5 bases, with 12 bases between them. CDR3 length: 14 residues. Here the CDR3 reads CASSLMGEWTEAFF. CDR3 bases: TGCGCCAGCAGCTTGATGGGAGAATGGACTGAAGCTTTCTTT.

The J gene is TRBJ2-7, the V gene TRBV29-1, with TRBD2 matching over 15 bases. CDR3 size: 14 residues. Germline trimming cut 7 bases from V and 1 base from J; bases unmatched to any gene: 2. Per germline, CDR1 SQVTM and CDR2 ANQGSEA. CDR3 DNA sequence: TGCAGCGCCGGGACTAGCGGGAGGTCCTACGAGCAGTACTTC. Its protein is CSAGTSGRSYEQYF.

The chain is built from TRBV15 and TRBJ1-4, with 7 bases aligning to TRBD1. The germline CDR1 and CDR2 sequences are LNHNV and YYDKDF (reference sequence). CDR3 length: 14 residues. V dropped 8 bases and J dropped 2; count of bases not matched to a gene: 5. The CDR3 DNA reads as TGTGCCACCGGGACAGAAACGACTAATGAAAAACTGTTTTTT. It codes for CATGTETTNEKLFF.

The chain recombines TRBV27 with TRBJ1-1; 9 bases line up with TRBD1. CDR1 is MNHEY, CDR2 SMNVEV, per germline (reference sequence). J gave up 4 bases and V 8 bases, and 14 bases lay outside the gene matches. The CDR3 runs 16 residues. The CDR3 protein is CASSLGGTGWVTEAFF. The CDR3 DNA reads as TGTGCCAGCTCATTAGGGGGGACAGGGTGGGTCACTGAAGCTTTCTTT.

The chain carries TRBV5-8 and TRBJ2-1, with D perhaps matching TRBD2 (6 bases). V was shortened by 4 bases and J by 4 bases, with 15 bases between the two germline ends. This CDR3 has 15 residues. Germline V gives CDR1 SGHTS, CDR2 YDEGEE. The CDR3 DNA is TGTGCCAGCAGCCCCGGGACTGGGCCTTACAATGAGCAGTTCTTC. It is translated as CASSPGTGPYNEQFF.

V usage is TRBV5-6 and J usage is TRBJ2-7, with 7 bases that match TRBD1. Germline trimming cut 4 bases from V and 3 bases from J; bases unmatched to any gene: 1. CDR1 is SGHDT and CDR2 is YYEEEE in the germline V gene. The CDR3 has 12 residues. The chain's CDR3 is CASSRDSYEQYF. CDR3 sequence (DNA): TGTGCCAGCAGCCGGGACAGCTACGAGCAGTACTTC.

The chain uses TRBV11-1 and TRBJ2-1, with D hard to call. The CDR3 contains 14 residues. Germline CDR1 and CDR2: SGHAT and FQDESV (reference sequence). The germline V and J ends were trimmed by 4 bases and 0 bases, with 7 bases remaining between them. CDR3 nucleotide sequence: TGTGCCAGCAGCTGGCCGTCCTCCTACAATGAGCAGTTCTTC. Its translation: CASSWPSSYNEQFF.

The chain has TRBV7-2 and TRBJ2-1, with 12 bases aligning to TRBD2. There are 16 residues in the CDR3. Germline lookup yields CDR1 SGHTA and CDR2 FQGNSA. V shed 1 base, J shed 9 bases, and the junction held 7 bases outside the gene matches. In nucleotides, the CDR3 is TGTGCCAGCAGCTTAGTTCCTAGCGGGAGGGCCGGTGAGCAGTTCTTC. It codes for CASSLVPSGRAGEQFF. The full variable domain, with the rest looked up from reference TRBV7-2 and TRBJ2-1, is GAGVSQSPSNKVTEKGKDVELRCDPISGHTALYWYRQSLGQGLEFLIYFQGNSAPDKSGLPSDRFSAERTGGSVSTLTIQRTQQEDSAVYLCASSLVPSGRAGEQFFGPGTRLTVL.

CDR3 DNA: TGCAGCGTTCGTTCACCGGGTTCAACAACCTACGAGCAGTACTTC. Its protein product is CSVRSPGSTTYEQYF. The V gene is TRBV29-1, the J gene TRBJ2-7; D ambiguous. This CDR3 contains 15 residues. Germline CDR1 and CDR2: SQVTM and ANQGSEA. Trimming removed 5 bases from V and 2 bases from J, with 19 bases in between.

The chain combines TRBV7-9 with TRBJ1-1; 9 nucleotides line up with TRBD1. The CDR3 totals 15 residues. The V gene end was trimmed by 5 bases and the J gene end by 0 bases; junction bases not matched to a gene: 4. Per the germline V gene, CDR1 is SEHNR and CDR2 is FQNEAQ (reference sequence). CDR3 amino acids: CASSGTGLMNTEAFF. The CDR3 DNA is TGTGCCAGCAGCGGGACAGGGCTCATGAACACTGAAGCTTTCTTT.

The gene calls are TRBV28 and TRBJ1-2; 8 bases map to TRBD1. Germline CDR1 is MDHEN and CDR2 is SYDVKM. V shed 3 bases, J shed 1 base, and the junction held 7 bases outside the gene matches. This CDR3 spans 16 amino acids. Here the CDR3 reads CASSLDRVEINYGYTF. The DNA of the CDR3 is TGTGCCAGCAGTTTGGACAGGGTGGAGATTAACTATGGCTACACCTTC.

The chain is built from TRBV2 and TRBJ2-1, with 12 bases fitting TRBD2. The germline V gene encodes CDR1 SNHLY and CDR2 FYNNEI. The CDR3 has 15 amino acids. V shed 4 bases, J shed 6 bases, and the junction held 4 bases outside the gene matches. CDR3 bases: TGTGCCAGCAGTGTCGGACTAGCGGGACTCAATGAGCAGTTCTTC. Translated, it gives CASSVGLAGLNEQFF.